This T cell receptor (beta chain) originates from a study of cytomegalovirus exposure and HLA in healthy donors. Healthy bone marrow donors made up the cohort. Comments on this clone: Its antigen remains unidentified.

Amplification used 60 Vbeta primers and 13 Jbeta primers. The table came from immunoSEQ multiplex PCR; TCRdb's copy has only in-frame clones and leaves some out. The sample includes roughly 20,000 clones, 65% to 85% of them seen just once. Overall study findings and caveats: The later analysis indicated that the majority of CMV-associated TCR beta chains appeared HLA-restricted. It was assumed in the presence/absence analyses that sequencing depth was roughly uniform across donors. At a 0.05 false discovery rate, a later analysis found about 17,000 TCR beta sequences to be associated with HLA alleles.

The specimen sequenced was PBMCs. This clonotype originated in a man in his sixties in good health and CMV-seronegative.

The CDR3 DNA follows: TGCAGCGTTCGCCATCGGACTAGCGGGAGTCCAACTACGAGCGAGCAGTACTTC. Encoded protein: CSVRHRTSGSPTTSEQYF. V usage is TRBV29-1 and J usage is TRBJ2-7; the match to TRBD2 covers 13 bases. Germline assignment: CDR1 SQVTM and CDR2 ANQGSEA. V shed 5 bases and J 6 bases; nucleotides not matched to a gene: 19. The CDR3 is 18 residues long.